This TCR beta chain was profiled in a study of T cells in Graves' hyperthyroidism and ophthalmopathy. This clonotype was seen more than once but under ten times. The investigators amplified TCR beta CDR3 regions from RNA transcripts. Using the HTBI primer set, a first-round RT-PCR was run on the TCR CDR3. One entry per CDR3 protein, called by TCRdb with MiXCR from the multiplex PCR reads. The profile covers around 620,000 distinct CDR3 sequences, with under 20% appearing a single time and about 3.8% taken by the ten largest. A lack of ophthalmopathy progression within 18 months defined stable Graves' hyperthyroidism. The PBMCs studied were ones that came from 8.5 to 10 ml fresh peripheral blood. Germline values: CDR1 MDHEN, CDR2 SYDVKM. This CDR3 is 15 amino acids long. The V gene lost 4 bases and the J gene lost 3 bases, with 12 bases spanning the gap.

Sequences were obtained from blood. V usage is TRBV28 and J usage is TRBJ1-4; TRBD1 might be the D (6 bases). The sequence was collected from a woman between 25 and 40 years old with Graves' hyperthyroidism. CDR3 in amino acids: CASSSTGRSNEKLFF. CDR3 nucleotides: TGTGCCAGCAGTTCCACAGGGAGGTCTAATGAAAAACTGTTTTTT.